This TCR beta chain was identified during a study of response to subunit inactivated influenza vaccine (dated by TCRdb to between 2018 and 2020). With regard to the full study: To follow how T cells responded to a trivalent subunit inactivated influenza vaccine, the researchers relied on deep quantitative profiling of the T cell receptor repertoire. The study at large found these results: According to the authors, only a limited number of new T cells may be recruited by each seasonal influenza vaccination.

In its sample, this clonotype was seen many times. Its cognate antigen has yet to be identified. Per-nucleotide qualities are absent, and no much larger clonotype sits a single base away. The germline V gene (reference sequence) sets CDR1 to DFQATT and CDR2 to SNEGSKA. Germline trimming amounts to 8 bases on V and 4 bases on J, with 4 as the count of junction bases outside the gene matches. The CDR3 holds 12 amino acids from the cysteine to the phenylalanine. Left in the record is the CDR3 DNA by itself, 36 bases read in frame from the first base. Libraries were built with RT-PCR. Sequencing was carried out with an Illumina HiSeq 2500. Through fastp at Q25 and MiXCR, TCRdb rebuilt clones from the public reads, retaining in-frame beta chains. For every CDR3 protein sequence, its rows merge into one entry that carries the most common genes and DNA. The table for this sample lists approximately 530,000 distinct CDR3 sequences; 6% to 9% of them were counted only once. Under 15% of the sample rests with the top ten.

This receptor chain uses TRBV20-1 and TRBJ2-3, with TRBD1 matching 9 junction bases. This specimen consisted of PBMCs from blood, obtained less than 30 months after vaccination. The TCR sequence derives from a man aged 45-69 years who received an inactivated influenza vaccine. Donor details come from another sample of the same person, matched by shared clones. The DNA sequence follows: TGCAGTCCGGGACAGGGCGCAGATACGCAGTATTTT. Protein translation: CSPGQGADTQYF.